This T cell receptor beta chain was profiled in a study of T cell responses to AZD1222 COVID-19 vaccine. Here immunoSEQ multiplex PCR was the method, and the copy in TCRdb shows in-frame clones only, minus some. The table records approximately 100,000 clones, roughly 90% of them present only once. The germline V gene has CDR1 SGHNT and CDR2 YYREEE (reference sequence). The V and J ends lost 5 bases and 0 bases respectively, with 9 bases between them. The CDR3 spans 14 residues. The sample in question was peripheral blood, obtained on day 0 of AZD1222 vaccination. The J gene is TRBJ2-1, the V gene TRBV5-4; D not certain. This clonotype was obtained from an adult in good health. CDR3 loop: CASRTPGSYNEQFF. DNA for the CDR3: TGTGCCAGCAGGACCCCGGGCTCCTACAATGAGCAGTTCTTC.